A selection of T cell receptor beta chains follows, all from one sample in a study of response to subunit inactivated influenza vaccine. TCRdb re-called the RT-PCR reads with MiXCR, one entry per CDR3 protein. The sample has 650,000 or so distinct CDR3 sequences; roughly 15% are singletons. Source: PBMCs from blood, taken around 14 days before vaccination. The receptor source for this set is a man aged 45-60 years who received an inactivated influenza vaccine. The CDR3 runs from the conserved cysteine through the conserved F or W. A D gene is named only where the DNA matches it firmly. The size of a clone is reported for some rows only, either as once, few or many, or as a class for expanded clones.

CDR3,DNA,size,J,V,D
CASSSLSGSNYNEQFF,TGTGCCAGCAGTTCCCTTAGCGGGAGCAACTACAATGAGCAGTTCTTC,-,TRBJ2-1,TRBV6-5,TRBD2
CASSYSPKPTSAKKFF,TGTGCCAGCAGTTACTCGCCCAAACCGACTAGCGCAAAAAAGTTCTTC,few,TRBJ2-1,TRBV6-5,TRBD2
CASSAAGLRSNQPQHF,TGTGCCAGCAGTGCTGCCGGGCTCCGGAGCAATCAGCCCCAGCATTTT,few,TRBJ1-5,TRBV12-3/TRBV12-4,-
CASSRDREGLGADTQYF,TGTGCCAGCAGCCGGGACAGGGAAGGCCTAGGTGCAGATACGCAGTATTTT,many,TRBJ2-3,TRBV5-6,TRBD1
CATTGQPNTEAFF,TGTGCCACCACGGGGCAACCGAACACTGAAGCTTTCTTT,-,TRBJ1-1,TRBV10-3,-
CASSLYKGLEF,TGTGCCAGCAGCTTATATAAGGGACTAGAGTTC,-,TRBJ2-1,TRBV7-2,TRBD2
CASSQGVGGTQYF,TGTGCCAGCAGCCAGGGGGTGGGGGGAACCCAGTACTTC,-,TRBJ2-5,TRBV7-3,-
CASSSLQFGTDTQYF,TGTGCCAGCAGCTCGTTACAGTTCGGCACAGATACGCAGTATTTT,-,TRBJ2-3,TRBV7-6,-
CSARDITSGRLYEQYF,TGCAGTGCTAGAGATATCACTAGCGGGAGACTCTACGAGCAGTACTTC,few,TRBJ2-7,TRBV20-1,TRBD2
CASSGWGSQPQHF,TGTGCCAGCAGCGGGTGGGGGAGTCAGCCCCAGCATTTT,many,TRBJ1-5,TRBV4-2,-
CASSKLGGNEQFF,TGTGCCAGCAGCAAATTGGGGGGCAATGAGCAGTTCTTC,few,TRBJ2-1,TRBV9,-
CASTLGTVNTEAFF,TGTGCCAGCACCTTAGGGACAGTGAACACTGAAGCTTTCTTT,many,TRBJ1-1,TRBV12-3/TRBV12-4,TRBD1
CASRETSGARPRTGELFF,TGTGCCAGCAGGGAGACTAGCGGGGCCCGCCCCAGGACCGGGGAGCTGTTTTTT,-,TRBJ2-2,TRBV2,TRBD2
CASSYTQGQETQYF,TGTGCCAGCAGTTATACTCAGGGACAAGAGACCCAGTACTTC,few,TRBJ2-5,TRBV6-5,-